This TCR beta chain stems from a study of blood T cell repertoires in COVID-19. For the study at large: Sample material is recorded as cDNA or gDNA derived from T cells, B-cell-depleted T cells, or PBMCs.

Original data processing: Researchers report that nucleated cell counts were estimated from reference gene primer amplification. Only in-frame clones appear in the TCRdb table, and some are missing; sequencing was by immunoSEQ multiplex PCR. V, J and clone size are taken as reported in that table, and D and trimming were inferred from the DNA itself. The sample has some 200,000 clones, 80% to 90% seen once. Study members were between 18 and 89 years old and lived in 25 or so US regions. The study assigned cohorts using participant-reported clinical history. Germline-derived CDR1 and CDR2 are MNHEY and SVGAGI. V lost 8 bases and J lost 3, with 14 bases in between. This CDR3 spans 13 amino acids.

V and J are TRBV6-5 and TRBJ2-7, with D hard to call. This sequence was found in a young woman in a cohort exposed to, infected with or recovered from COVID-19 (not recorded which). Sequenced: PBMCs or T cells enriched from blood (not recorded which). DNA for the CDR3: TGTGCCAGCCAGGAACGTGCCAACTACGAGCAGTACTTC. Residues: CASQERANYEQYF.